Each of the 11 T cell receptor beta chains below was sequenced from the same sample in a study of blood T cell repertoires in COVID-19. TCRdb's table, derived via immunoSEQ multiplex PCR, lists solely in-frame clones and lacks some. The repertoire holds 250,000 to 350,000 clones, with 89% as singletons. The sample comprised peripheral blood. These receptor sequences come from a woman aged 40 to 50 who had recovered from COVID-19.

This chain joins TRBV5-1 and TRBJ2-7; TRBD2 matches 8 bases. Trimming cost V 7 bases and J 6 bases; bases outside gene matches: 12. The CDR3 runs 14 residues. Germline V gives CDR1 SGHRS, CDR2 YFSETQ. The CDR3 loop is CASRDDIAGREQYF. The CDR3, as DNA: TGCGCCAGCCGAGATGATATAGCGGGACGCGAGCAGTACTTC.

The chain links TRBV9 to TRBJ2-7; TRBD2 matches at 14 bases. The CDR3 covers 17 residues. Germline values: CDR1 SGDLS, CDR2 YYNGEE. Losses at the gene ends were 0 bases for V and 0 bases for J; bases not matched to a gene: 2. CDR3 region: CASSVGGLAGASYEQYF. For the CDR3, the DNA is TGTGCCAGCAGCGTAGGGGGACTAGCGGGAGCCTCCTACGAGCAGTACTTC.

The chain recombines TRBV5-4 with TRBJ2-3, with a tentative D call TRBD2 (6 bases). Between the trimmed V and J ends, which lost 4 bases and 9 bases, there was a span of 27 bases. The CDR3 sequence is 17 residues long. Germline V CDR1 and CDR2: SGHNT, YYREEE (reference sequence). The CDR3 loop reads CASSTPSVGVGPGTQYF. DNA for the CDR3: TGTGCCAGCAGCACACCTAGCGTCGGGGTCGGGCCGGGGACGCAGTATTTT.

The J gene is TRBJ2-7, the V gene TRBV6-2 or TRBV6-3, with 7 bases that match TRBD1. J gave up 0 bases and V 5 bases, and 4 bases lay outside the gene matches. The V gene's germline CDR1 is MNHEY and CDR2 SVGEGT. This CDR3 has 14 amino acids. The CDR3 DNA reads as TGTGCCAGCAGTGGGACAGCGACCTCCTACGAGCAGTACTTC. It is translated as CASSGTATSYEQYF.

A single count supports this clone. This chain uses TRBV28 with TRBJ1-1; the match to TRBD1 covers 8 bases. J gave up 4 bases and V 10 bases, and 8 bases lay outside the gene matches. The CDR3 totals 13 residues. Germline V gene data show CDR1 as MDHEN and CDR2 as SYDVKM. The CDR3 sequence: CAITGGYGTEAFF. CDR3 nucleotides: TGTGCCATCACAGGGGGTTATGGCACTGAAGCTTTCTTT.

The chain is built from TRBV28 and TRBJ2-7; TRBD2 matches at 10 bases. V lost 8 bases to trimming and J lost 4 bases; unmatched junction nucleotides: 11. The CDR3 consists of 15 residues. In germline, CDR1 is MDHEN, CDR2 SYDVKM. In nucleotides, the CDR3 is TGTGCCAGCCAAGCCGGGGCTAGCGGGAGTTACGAGCAGTACTTC. Translating gives CASQAGASGSYEQYF.

This chain links TRBV5-1 with TRBJ2-5, with D unclear. Between the trimmed V and J ends, which lost 5 bases and 3 bases, there was a span of 5 bases. Per the germline V gene, CDR1 is SGHRS and CDR2 is YFSETQ. The CDR3 contains 11 residues. The CDR3 region has the DNA TGCGCCAGCAGTTATGAAGAGACCCAGTACTTC. Encoded protein: CASSYEETQYF.

The chain uses TRBV6-1 and TRBJ2-1; weak D call: TRBD2 (6 bases). The germline gives CDR1 MNHNS, CDR2 SASEGT. The CDR3 has 16 residues. The ends were cut back, 1 base at V and 6 bases at J, with 16 bases in the middle. Here the CDR3 reads CASSEGMGLLGNEQFF. CDR3 nucleotide sequence: TGTGCCAGCAGTGAAGGTATGGGACTCTTAGGCAATGAGCAGTTCTTC.

The rearrangement links TRBV19 to TRBJ2-7, with 13 positions matching TRBD2. Trimming removed 9 bases from V and 3 bases from J; junction bases left unmatched: 2. Germline CDR1 reads LNHDA; CDR2 reads SQIVND (reference sequence). The CDR3 covers 13 residues. The CDR3 DNA sequence: TGTGCCAGCAGGACTAGCGGGAGCTACGAGCAGTACTTC. It translates to CASRTSGSYEQYF.

The chain is built from TRBV18 and TRBJ2-7; possibly TRBD2 for D (6 bases). V gave up 3 bases and J gave up 2 bases, with 17 bases separating them. Germline assignment: CDR1 KGHSH and CDR2 LQKENI. This CDR3 region has 16 residues. The CDR3 nucleotides read TGTGCCAGCTCACCCTGGGAGAGTAGCGGTACCTACGAGCAGTACTTC. It codes for CASSPWESSGTYEQYF.

The chain employs TRBV23-1 and TRBJ2-6; TRBD1 agrees at 8 bases. TRBV23-1 is recorded as an ORF, its role being uncertain. The trim removed 0 bases at V and 2 bases at J, leaving 3 bases unmatched. There are 17 residues in the CDR3. As DNA, the CDR3 is TGCGCCAGCAGTCAATCATCACAGGGGGCTGGGGCCAACGTCCTGACTTTC. As protein: CASSQSSQGAGANVLTF.